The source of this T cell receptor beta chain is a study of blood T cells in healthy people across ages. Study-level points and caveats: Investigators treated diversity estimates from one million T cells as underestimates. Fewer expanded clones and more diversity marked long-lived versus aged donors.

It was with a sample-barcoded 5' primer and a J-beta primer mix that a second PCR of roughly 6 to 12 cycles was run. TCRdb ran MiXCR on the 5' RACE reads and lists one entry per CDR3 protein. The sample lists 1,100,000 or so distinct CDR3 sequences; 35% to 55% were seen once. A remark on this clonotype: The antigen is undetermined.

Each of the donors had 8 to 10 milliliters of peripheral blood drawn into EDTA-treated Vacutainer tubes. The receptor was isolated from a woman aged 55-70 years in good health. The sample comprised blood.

The CDR3 is CASMGGGTNTQYF. The CDR3 DNA reads TGTGCCAGCATGGGCGGGGGGACTAATACGCAGTATTTT. V usage is TRBV27 and J usage is TRBJ2-3; TRBD2 matches at 8 bases. V was pared by 7 bases and J by 7 bases, with 7 bases of the junction left unmatched. CDR1 MNHEY and CDR2 SMNVEV come from the germline V gene (reference sequence). The CDR3 has 13 residues.